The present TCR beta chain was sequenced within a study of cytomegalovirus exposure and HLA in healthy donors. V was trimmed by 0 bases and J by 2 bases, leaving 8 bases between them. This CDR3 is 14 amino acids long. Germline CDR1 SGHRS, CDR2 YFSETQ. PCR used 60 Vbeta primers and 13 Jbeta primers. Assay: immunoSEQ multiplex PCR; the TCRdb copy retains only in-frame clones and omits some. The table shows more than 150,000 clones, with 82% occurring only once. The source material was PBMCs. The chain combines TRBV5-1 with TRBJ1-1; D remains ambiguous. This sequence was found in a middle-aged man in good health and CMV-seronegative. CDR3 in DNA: TGCGCCAGCAGCTTGGCCCGTGTAAACACTGAAGCTTTCTTT. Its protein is CASSLARVNTEAFF.